This is a list of T cell receptor beta chains from one sample in a study of T cell repertoires in cytomegalovirus infection. In TCRdb, the reads were re-called with MiXCR into one record per CDR3 protein. The sample consists of 300,000 to 400,000 distinct CDR3 sequences, approximately 32% of them appearing once. No antigen is known for these receptors. The material sequenced was cultured PBMCs, taken from culture after CMV antigen stimulation. The receptors stem from a human donor in good health (CMV status not recorded). Some clones in this sample may be carry-over from other donors' samples. Each CDR3 is given with its conserved first and last residue. The order of the fields is CDR3 protein, J gene, clone size, V gene, D gene. A D gene is named only where the DNA matches it firmly. Some rows mark clone size as missing; the rest say once, few, many or name a class of expanded clone.

CASSLYWRGSTDTQYF TRBJ2-3 - TRBV27 TRBD2
CASGAHSALSDREDYGYTF TRBJ1-2 - TRBV6-1 TRBD1
CASSYARWTSGGRETQYF TRBJ2-5 - TRBV6-8 TRBD2
CASREQSPRETQYF TRBJ2-5 many TRBV5-1 -
CASSQAGTSGDYEQYF TRBJ2-7 - TRBV3-1 TRBD2
CASSLGASGRREQFF TRBJ2-1 once TRBV7-9 TRBD2
CASSTQGHAEGYTF TRBJ1-2 - TRBV18 -
CASSPPTSGGRQETQYF TRBJ2-5 - TRBV5-1 TRBD2
CASSLRTGGPPEAFF TRBJ1-1 few TRBV18 -
CASSLTGLAGNEQYF TRBJ2-7 - TRBV11-3 TRBD2
CASSSGLAGARTDTQYF TRBJ2-3 once TRBV7-3 TRBD2
CASSAGLNSPLHF TRBJ1-6 - TRBV2 -
CASSFLPISTDTQYF TRBJ2-3 many TRBV7-2 -
CASSISGWGEGINQPQHF TRBJ1-5 many TRBV7-4 -
CASSLMGGSGNTIYF TRBJ1-3 - TRBV7-3 -
CAWSRGTRGFEKLFF TRBJ1-4 - TRBV30 -
CASSSGQASYEQYF TRBJ2-7 - TRBV5-1 TRBD1
CASSPRIAGTYEQYF TRBJ2-7 few TRBV7-2 TRBD2
CASSSGRDTTYEQYF TRBJ2-7 few TRBV19 -
CASSVREQFF TRBJ2-1 - TRBV2 -
CASSASTSDEQYF TRBJ2-7 few TRBV19 TRBD2
CASSLNYDNEQFF TRBJ2-1 - TRBV12-3/TRBV12-4 -
CASTFSASSSYEQYF TRBJ2-7 - TRBV7-9 -
CASSLIPGTSGSRGDTQYF TRBJ2-3 - TRBV7-9 TRBD2
CASSMGQGKTEAFF TRBJ1-1 - TRBV19 TRBD1